The 9 T cell receptor beta chains below come from one sample, sequenced in a study of PD-L1 blockade in urothelial cancer. Generated by immunoSEQ multiplex PCR, the TCRdb table keeps only in-frame clones and is missing some. Of approximately 50,000 clones listed, 84% are singletons. Time point denoted: pretreatment peripheral blood. This sample comprised PBMCs, obtained around atezolizumab (anti-PD-L1) treatment. Receptors originate from a man aged 50 or older with urothelial cancer.

CDR3 DNA: TGCGCCAGCAGCCCAACTAGCGGGAGGGGCGATGAGCAGTTCTTC. Translation gives CASSPTSGRGDEQFF. This chain uses TRBV5-1 with TRBJ2-1; 13 bases are shared with TRBD2. There are 15 residues in the CDR3. V lost 4 bases and J lost 8; bases outside the gene matches: 6. Germline lookup yields CDR1 SGHRS and CDR2 YFSETQ.

J is TRBJ1-2 and V is TRBV11-1; 7 nucleotides align to TRBD1. V lost 4 bases and J lost 4; bases outside the gene matches: 6. This CDR3 spans 14 amino acids. Germline CDR1 reads SGHAT; CDR2 reads FQDESV (reference sequence). CDR3 coding DNA: TGTGCCAGCAGCTCGAACAGGGGTAGCTATGGCTACACCTTC. This translates into CASSSNRGSYGYTF.

This chain links TRBV29-1 with TRBJ1-1; TRBD1 might be the D (5 bases). Trimming removed 6 bases from V and 0 bases from J, with 11 bases in between. Germline CDR1 and CDR2: SQVTM and ANQGSEA. This CDR3 has 13 residues. CDR3 region: CSVAGRLNTEAFF. The CDR3 DNA is TGCAGCGTGGCGGGACGGCTGAACACTGAAGCTTTCTTT.

V is TRBV19 and J is TRBJ1-1, with D tentatively TRBD1 (5 bases). CDR3 length equals 17 residues. Trimming removed 6 bases at V and 4 bases at J, with 24 bases between. Germline CDR1 LNHDA, CDR2 SQIVND (reference sequence). The CDR3 loop is CASSPGQWSSPLTEAFF. The CDR3, as DNA: TGTGCCAGTAGCCCAGGACAATGGTCCTCCCCTCTCACTGAAGCTTTCTTT.

As for this clone: Other nucleotide sequences from this sample produce the same CDR3. This sequence joins TRBV9 and TRBJ2-7; the D gene is possibly TRBD1 (6 bases). This CDR3 contains 15 residues. Germline CDR1 reads SGDLS; CDR2 reads YYNGEE. V shed 0 bases and J shed 0 bases, with 10 bases lying between them. The chain's CDR3 is CASSVGGTSSYEQYF. The CDR3 region has the DNA TGTGCCAGCAGCGTAGGGGGGACAAGCTCCTACGAGCAGTACTTC. Full variable domain (outside the CDR3, taken from reference TRBV9 and TRBJ2-7): DSGVTQTPKHLITATGQRVTLRCSPRSGDLSVYWYQQSLDQGLQFLIQYYNGEERAKGNILERFSAQQFPDLHSELNLSSLELGDSALYFCASSVGGTSSYEQYFGPGTRLTVT.

The V call is TRBV7-3, the J call TRBJ2-5; the D gene is possibly TRBD2 (6 bases). Germline V gives CDR1 SGHTA, CDR2 FQGTGA. Deletions cut 2 bases from V and 1 base from J, with 8 bases between. The CDR3 extends over 14 amino acids. The CDR3 sequence: CASSLGGSQETQYF. The CDR3 DNA reads as TGTGCCAGCAGCTTAGGGGGGAGCCAAGAGACCCAGTACTTC.

This sequence joins TRBV5-1 and TRBJ2-5; D gene uncertain. The V end was cut by 0 bases, the J end by 1 base, with 10 bases between. The CDR3 totals 15 residues. Germline CDR1 is SGHRS and CDR2 is YFSETQ. The CDR3 spells CASSLEAGPQETQYF. The CDR3 region has the DNA TGCGCCAGCAGCTTGGAGGCAGGCCCCCAAGAGACCCAGTACTTC. Filled out from reference TRBV5-1 and TRBJ2-5, the complete variable domain reads KAGVTQTPRYLIKTRGQQVTLSCSPISGHRSVSWYQQTPGQGLQFLFEYFSETQRNKGNFPGRFSGRQFSNSRSEMNVSTLELGDSALYLCASSLEAGPQETQYFGPGTRLLVL.

V usage is TRBV5-8 and J usage is TRBJ2-2, with D perhaps matching TRBD2 (5 bases). This CDR3 comprises 13 residues. CDR1 and CDR2 from the germline V gene are SGHTS and YDEGEE. CDR3 nucleotides: TGTTCTCTAGGGAGATTGGACACCGGGGAGCTGTTTTTT. It encodes CSLGRLDTGELFF.

The chain employs TRBV28 and TRBJ2-2, with 8 nucleotides matching TRBD1. The CDR3 loop spans 16 amino acids. J was trimmed by 5 bases and V by 5 bases; bases with no gene match: 10. Germline CDR1 reads MDHEN; CDR2 reads SYDVKM. The CDR3 DNA is TGTGCCAGCAGTCCCGACAGGGGAGTAGGGACCGGGGAGCTGTTTTTT. This translates into CASSPDRGVGTGELFF.